The clone carrying this T cell receptor beta chain was found a few times. The antigen is unknown. This sample was taken from a study of human T cells and chemical hapten exposure. Study information: On the upper back, patch tests were applied with 0.01% DPC and read at 6 days.

One entry per CDR3 protein, called by TCRdb with MiXCR from the RACE reads. In the table there are tens of thousands of distinct CDR3 sequences, 9.5% to 11% of which are singletons. With V trimmed by 5 bases and J by 3 bases, 6 bases remained unmatched. CDR1 LNHDA and CDR2 SQIVND come from the germline V gene (reference sequence). This CDR3 is built from 15 residues. Points from the study as a whole: The study found that DPC sensitization did not change TCRs above 1 in 1000 frequency.

This sample's time point: patch test 1, 2 weeks after DPC sensitization. Treatment: therapeutic diphenylcyclopropenone sensitization with weekly scalp DPC. The study extracted total RNA from unfractionated whole blood. The TCR comes from a woman between 40 and 55 years old with alopecia areata. Some clones in this sample may be carry-over from other donors' samples. Here the sequenced sample was whole blood, taken in connection with sensitization to the hapten diphenylcyclopropenone (DPC). The V gene is TRBV19, the J gene TRBJ2-3; 9 bases match TRBD1. CDR3 protein: CASSLQGATTDTQYF. The DNA of the CDR3 is TGTGCCAGTAGTTTACAGGGGGCGACTACAGATACGCAGTATTTT.